Listed here are 29 T cell receptor beta chains from one sample, sequenced in a study of response to subunit inactivated influenza vaccine. TCRdb redid the calling of the RT-PCR reads with MiXCR, one entry per CDR3 protein. The sample comprises 400,000 to 650,000 distinct CDR3 sequences, around 7.9% of which are singletons, and over 10% rests with the top ten. Sequencing was performed on PBMCs from blood, taken approximately 25 months after vaccination. The receptors derive from a man between 50 and 75 years old who received an inactivated influenza vaccine.

On this clonotype: Compared with germline, one end of the junction differs, possibly owing to a read error. The rearrangement joins TRBV20-1 to TRBJ2-1; TRBD2 aligns across 12 bases. This CDR3 has 17 residues. CDR1 DFQATT and CDR2 SNEGSKA come from the germline V gene (reference sequence). This chain's CDR3 is CSAIPPLAGGLYNEQFF. The CDR3 nucleotides read TGCAGCGCTATTCCCCCCCTAGCGGGAGGGCTTTACAATGAGCAGTTCTTC.

This clonotype was counted at least ten times. V and J are TRBV12-3 or TRBV12-4 and TRBJ2-4; D might be TRBD2 (5 bases). The ends were cut back, 5 bases at V and 7 bases at J, with 9 bases in the middle. The length of the CDR3 is 12 residues. CDR3 sequence: CASSTTGNIQYF. The CDR3 nucleotides are TGTGCCAGCAGTACCACGGGGAACATTCAGTACTTC.

This clonotype was counted only a few times. The chain joins TRBV20-1 to TRBJ2-3; 10 bases are shared with TRBD1. CDR1 is DFQATT, CDR2 SNEGSKA, per germline (reference sequence). There are 14 residues in the CDR3. V lost 6 bases, J lost 2 bases, and 5 bases stayed unmatched. The CDR3 loop is CSAGGTGATDTQYF. The CDR3 DNA follows: TGCAGTGCGGGAGGGACAGGGGCCACAGATACGCAGTATTTT.

Only a few counts were recorded for this clonotype. The rearrangement uses TRBV6-2 or TRBV6-3 and TRBJ2-6; 8 positions match TRBD1. With V trimmed by 2 bases and J by 4 bases, 7 bases remained unmatched. CDR1 and CDR2 (germline): MNHEY, SVGEGT. The CDR3 contains 17 residues. The CDR3 here is CASSYDRTGSGANVLTF. CDR3 sequence (DNA): TGTGCCAGCAGTTACGATAGGACAGGGTCCGGGGCCAACGTCCTGACTTTC.

In regard to this clonotype: Its ends do not fully match the called genes, so a read error is possible. The chain uses TRBV7-9 and TRBJ1-2; maybe TRBD1 (6 bases). CDR3 length: 15 amino acids. Germline assignment: CDR1 SEHNR and CDR2 FQNEAQ (reference sequence). The CDR3 coding sequence is TGTGCCAGCAGCCAGGGGTCCTTGGCTAACTATGGCCACACCTTC. Protein sequence: CASSQGSLANYGHTF.

A few counts support this clonotype. The J gene is TRBJ1-2, the V gene TRBV5-1; no definite D call. This CDR3 spans 16 amino acids. The V end lost 3 bases, the J end lost 8 bases, and 23 bases lay between the germline ends. CDR1 is SGHRS, CDR2 YFSETQ, per germline. The CDR3 is CASSSGEGNQLRGYTF. The CDR3 nucleotides read TGCGCCAGCAGCTCGGGCGAGGGAAACCAGTTGAGGGGCTACACCTTC.

This clonotype was found many times. The chain links TRBV4-2 to TRBJ2-7, with D tentatively TRBD1 (6 bases). The germline gives CDR1 LGHNA, CDR2 YNFKEQ. The CDR3 consists of 14 residues. V was shortened by 4 bases and J by 0 bases, with 10 bases between the two germline ends. This chain's CDR3 is CASSPRTVSYEQYF. The CDR3 DNA is TGTGCCAGCAGCCCCCGGACAGTCTCCTACGAGCAGTACTTC.

This clonotype came up a few times. The V call is TRBV30, the J call TRBJ1-5, with D uncertain. CDR1 and CDR2 from the germline V gene are GTSNPN and SVGIG (reference sequence). V was pared by 0 bases and J by 2 bases, with 8 bases between. This CDR3 spans 14 amino acids. The chain's CDR3 is CAWSVSTGNQPQHF. The CDR3 nucleotides are TGTGCCTGGAGTGTAAGCACTGGCAATCAGCCCCAGCATTTT.

This clonotype was detected many times. The rearrangement joins TRBV4-1 to TRBJ1-6, with D unresolved. The CDR3 spans 14 residues. The germline V gene has CDR1 MGHRA and CDR2 YSYEKL. Trimming removed 2 bases from V and 3 bases from J, with 5 bases in between. CDR3 nucleotide sequence: TGCGCCAGCAGCCAAATGGACTATAATTCACCCCTCCACTTT. It codes for CASSQMDYNSPLHF.

This clonotype was recorded a few times. V usage is TRBV20-1 and J usage is TRBJ1-1; a weak D match, TRBD1 (5 bases). Trimming pared 4 bases from V and 1 base from J, leaving 13 bases between. The germline CDR1 and CDR2 sequences are DFQATT and SNEGSKA (reference sequence). This CDR3 comprises 14 residues. The CDR3 region is CSANPTVKNTEAFF. The CDR3 DNA sequence: TGCAGTGCTAACCCGACAGTGAAGAACACTGAAGCTTTCTTT.

This clonotype was counted a few times. This sequence joins TRBV4-3 and TRBJ2-7, with unresolved D. CDR1 is LGHNA, CDR2 YSLEER, per germline. The CDR3 has 16 amino acids. V was pared by 0 bases and J by 2 bases, with 14 bases between. CDR3 residues: CASSQDGIQRTYEQYF. The CDR3 bases are TGCGCCAGCAGCCAAGATGGTATCCAGCGTACCTACGAGCAGTACTTC.

The chain employs TRBV7-9 and TRBJ1-2; the match to TRBD1 covers 7 bases. Germline lookup yields CDR1 SEHNR and CDR2 FQNEAQ (reference sequence). Trimming cost V 5 bases and J 6 bases; bases outside gene matches: 6. The CDR3 is made up of 13 amino acids. CDR3 in amino acids: CASSARDSDGYTF. The CDR3 region has the DNA TGTGCCAGCAGCGCCCGGGACAGTGATGGCTACACCTTC.

V and J are TRBV20-1 and TRBJ1-1; no clear D. Trimming removed 3 bases from V and 2 bases from J, with 13 bases in between. Germline lookup yields CDR1 DFQATT and CDR2 SNEGSKA (reference sequence). The CDR3 extends over 14 amino acids. The CDR3 reads CSASFIGDNTEAFF. In DNA, the CDR3 is TGCAGTGCTAGTTTCATCGGCGATAACACTGAAGCTTTCTTT.

There are many counts of this clonotype. The chain couples TRBV6-1 to TRBJ2-1; D not resolved. Germline CDR1 reads MNHNS; CDR2 reads SASEGT. The CDR3 extends over 17 amino acids. Trimming pared 6 bases from V and 5 bases from J, leaving 23 bases between. The CDR3 bases are TGTGCCAGCAGATGGGTAAAGATAGGCCAAAGACACAATGAGCAGTTCTTC. This sequence encodes CASRWVKIGQRHNEQFF.

There are a few counts of this clonotype. V usage is TRBV12-3 or TRBV12-4 and J usage is TRBJ1-6; TRBD1 matches 7 bases. The CDR3 is 15 residues long. V gave up 3 bases and J gave up 9 bases; unmatched junction bases: 8. The CDR3 loop reads CASSFSNRGVSPLHF. The CDR3 nucleotides are TGTGCCAGCAGTTTTTCAAACAGGGGTGTTTCACCCCTCCACTTT.

This clonotype was counted many times. The rearrangement links TRBV11-3 to TRBJ2-1; tentative D call: TRBD1 (6 bases). V lost 4 bases and J lost 11, with 9 bases in between. CDR3 length: 11 amino acids. From germline, CDR1 is SGHNT and CDR2 YENEEA. The CDR3 sequence: CASSSRGKQFF. CDR3 coding DNA: TGTGCCAGCAGCTCTAGGGGGAAGCAGTTCTTC. The whole variable domain, remainder taken from reference TRBV11-3 and TRBJ2-1, is EAGVVQSPRYKIIEKKQPVAFWCNPISGHNTLYWYLQNLGQGPELLIRYENEEAVDDSQLPKDRFSAERLKGVDSTLKIQPAELGDSAVYLCASSSRGKQFFGPGTRLTVL.

This clonotype came up many times. The rearrangement uses TRBV29-1 and TRBJ1-3, with a tentative D call TRBD1 (5 bases). V lost 2 bases and J lost 0, with 20 bases in between. There are 18 residues in the CDR3. Germline CDR1 is SQVTM and CDR2 is ANQGSEA. Written as DNA, the CDR3 is TGCAGCGTTGAACGTTACTCCGGGGCCAAACGCTCTGGAAACACCATATATTTT. It yields the protein CSVERYSGAKRSGNTIYF.

This clonotype has a count of ten or more. The chain is built from TRBV6-2 or TRBV6-3 and TRBJ1-2, with D hard to call. Germline values: CDR1 MNHEY, CDR2 SVGEGT. The CDR3 is 13 amino acids. Trimming pared 6 bases from V and 4 bases from J, leaving 12 bases between. The CDR3 DNA reads as TGTGCCAGCAGCCCATTTTCAACCTATGGCTACACCTTC. Protein sequence: CASSPFSTYGYTF.

This clonotype was observed a few times. The gene calls are TRBV5-6 and TRBJ2-3; TRBD2 matches at 10 bases. The junction had 5 bases not matched to a gene; V was cut back by 2 bases and J by 5 bases. Looked up from germline, CDR1 is SGHDT and CDR2 is YYEEEE. This CDR3 contains 15 residues. The CDR3 reads CASSFSGGAGDTQYF. CDR3 DNA: TGTGCCAGCAGCTTCAGCGGGGGGGCCGGAGATACGCAGTATTTT.

The rearrangement joins TRBV7-6 to TRBJ2-5, with D uncertain. This CDR3 contains 13 residues. Trimming left V 5 bases short and J 2 bases short, with 9 bases between. CDR1 SGHVS and CDR2 FNYEAQ come from the germline V gene. This CDR3 reads CASSGHKQETQYF. CDR3 bases: TGTGCCAGCAGCGGTCATAAGCAAGAGACCCAGTACTTC.

This clonotype occurred a few times. V is TRBV6-1 and J is TRBJ2-7; no reliable D call. The CDR3 contains 13 residues. The V gene lost 8 bases and the J gene lost 1 base, with 12 bases spanning the gap. Germline CDR1 and CDR2: MNHNS and SASEGT. As DNA, the CDR3 is TGTGCCAGCCTGAGCGCAGTATCCTACGAGCAGTACTTC. Translated: CASLSAVSYEQYF.

The rearrangement links TRBV12-3 or TRBV12-4 to TRBJ2-1; TRBD1 matches 7 bases. V gave up 6 bases and J gave up 0 bases; unmatched junction bases: 11. There are 17 residues in the CDR3. The CDR3 DNA is TGTGCCAGCAGCATCCTCTTCGGGACAGCCTCCTACAATGAGCAGTTCTTC. Protein sequence: CASSILFGTASYNEQFF.

This clonotype was counted a few times. This chain links TRBV4-2 with TRBJ1-6; D gene uncertain. Germline CDR1 is LGHNA and CDR2 is YNFKEQ. The germline V and J ends were trimmed by 4 bases and 3 bases, with 19 bases remaining between them. CDR3 size: 18 residues. The DNA of the CDR3 is TGTGCCAGCAGCCTGGTTGTTGGAGGCTTATTCTATAATTCACCCCTCCACTTT. This translates into CASSLVVGGLFYNSPLHF.

The table lists this clonotype with many counts. The chain uses TRBV6-1 and TRBJ1-1; a possible D gene is TRBD1 (6 bases). Germline CDR1 and CDR2: MNHNS and SASEGT. This CDR3 has 16 residues. Trimming shortened V by 7 bases and J by 0 bases, and 18 bases separated the two germline ends. DNA of the CDR3: TGTGCCAGCACCGCATGGGGACATAACATGAACACTGAAGCTTTCTTT. Amino acids: CASTAWGHNMNTEAFF.

The V gene is TRBV6-1, the J gene TRBJ2-5; D perhaps matches TRBD1 (6 bases). V lost 8 bases, J lost 1 base, and 11 bases lay in between. Germline assignment: CDR1 MNHNS and CDR2 SASEGT. The length of the CDR3 is 13 residues. The CDR3 region has the DNA TGTGCCAGCTCACAGGGCATCCAAGAGACCCAGTACTTC. Translating gives CASSQGIQETQYF.

A few counts support this clonotype. The chain joins TRBV4-1 to TRBJ2-2; a weak D match, TRBD2 (5 bases). CDR3 length: 19 residues. The germline gives CDR1 MGHRA, CDR2 YSYEKL. Deletions cut 2 bases from V and 1 base from J, with 20 bases between. The CDR3 DNA reads TGCGCCAGCAGCCAAAAAGGCAAATCGCGGACTCAGAACACCGGGGAGCTGTTTTTT. The encoded protein is CASSQKGKSRTQNTGELFF.

In this sample, this clonotype turned up a few times. This chain links TRBV5-4 with TRBJ2-4, with TRBD2 as a possible D gene (5 bases). Germline V gene sequence: CDR1 SGHNT, CDR2 YYREEE (reference sequence). The CDR3 spans 15 residues. The V end was cut by 0 bases, the J end by 0 bases, with 7 bases between. CDR3 in DNA: TGTGCCAGCAGCTTGGCGGGGTCAGCCAAAAACATTCAGTACTTC. Its protein product is CASSLAGSAKNIQYF.

This clonotype was detected many times. The rearrangement joins TRBV7-9 to TRBJ2-2; possible D gene TRBD2, 5 bases. Germline values: CDR1 SEHNR, CDR2 FQNEAQ (reference sequence). The CDR3 sequence is 17 residues long. The ends were cut back, 3 bases at V and 2 bases at J, with 16 bases in the middle. The CDR3 reads CASSFSRPGKNTGELFF. CDR3 nucleotides: TGTGCCAGCAGCTTTAGTCGACCGGGAAAAAACACCGGGGAGCTGTTTTTT.

This clonotype occurred a few times. This sequence joins TRBV7-2 and TRBJ2-1; weak D call: TRBD2 (5 bases). Germline values: CDR1 SGHTA, CDR2 FQGNSA. This CDR3 comprises 14 residues. Deletions cut 1 base from V and 6 bases from J, with 10 bases between. This chain's CDR3 is CASSLGLRANEQFF. The CDR3 coding sequence is TGTGCCAGCAGCTTAGGCCTGCGGGCCAATGAGCAGTTCTTC.